This T cell receptor (beta chain) stems from a study of T-cell memory formation after mild COVID-19. There are 15 residues in the CDR3. V was clipped by 3 bases and J by 6 bases, with 15 bases between them. Germline V gene data show CDR1 as SGHTA and CDR2 as FQGNSA. This clonotype was seen only a few times. TCRdb reprocessed the 5' RACE reads with MiXCR, giving one entry per CDR3 protein. This sample has about 260,000 distinct CDR3 sequences, with roughly 15% found just once. The origin of this receptor is a man between 18 and 35 years old who had mild COVID-19 (a few samples of this study predate the infection). Cell type and time point are not known. This sequence joins TRBV7-2 and TRBJ1-5; possible D gene TRBD1, 6 bases. Input material: PBMCs or a T cell subset sorted from them (not recorded which). In nucleotides, the CDR3 is TGTGCCAGCAGCTTCGGGGGAGGAGGGGGTCAGCCCCAGCATTTT. Translation: CASSFGGGGGQPQHF.